The 30 T cell receptor beta chains listed next were all sequenced from one sample in a study of PD-1 blockade in classical Hodgkin lymphoma. The time point is: newly diagnosed, previously untreated cHL patient sample. Isolation of CD4+ T cells from thawed PBMCs was performed by magnetic negative selection. TCRdb's table, derived via immunoSEQ multiplex PCR, lists solely in-frame clones and lacks some. The sample holds roughly 31,000 clones; about 90% are singletons and the top ten take about 0.38%. The sample was CD4+ T cells from blood. These TCRs come from a human donor with classical Hodgkin lymphoma.

CDR3 sequence: CASSLVRGASRPYEQYF. CDR3 DNA sequence: TGCGCCAGCAGCTTGGTTCGGGGGGCTAGCAGGCCCTACGAGCAGTACTTC. The chain couples TRBV5-1 to TRBJ2-7, with D tentatively TRBD2 (7 bases). This CDR3 is built from 17 residues. Germline CDR1 and CDR2: SGHRS and YFSETQ. Trimming shortened V by 0 bases and J by 2 bases, and 18 bases separated the two germline ends.

In its sample, this clone was seen once. The genes are TRBV28 and TRBJ2-2; weak D call: TRBD2 (5 bases). Trimming pared 6 bases from V and 6 bases from J, leaving 11 bases between. Germline CDR1 MDHEN, CDR2 SYDVKM. CDR3 size: 13 residues. The DNA for the CDR3 is TGTGCCAGCAGCCAACTAGTATCCGGGGAGCTGTTTTTT. Translating gives CASSQLVSGELFF.

CDR3 in amino acids: CATSRDPGRNEQFF. The CDR3 coding sequence is TGTGCCACCAGCAGAGATCCGGGGAGGAATGAGCAGTTCTTC. The chain employs TRBV15 and TRBJ2-1, with a possible D match to TRBD2 (6 bases). With 0 bases removed from V and 7 bases from J, the gap between germline ends came to 10 bases. This CDR3 region has 14 residues. Germline CDR1 LNHNV, CDR2 YYDKDF (reference sequence). Full variable domain (remainder filled in from reference TRBV15 and TRBJ2-1): DAMVIQNPRYQVTQFGKPVTLSCSQTLNHNVMYWYQQKSSQAPKLLFHYYDKDFNNEADTPDNFQSRRPNTSFCFLDIRSPGLGDTAMYLCATSRDPGRNEQFFGPGTRLTVL.

The chain is built from TRBV7-9 and TRBJ2-3; D not resolved. V was trimmed by 1 base and J by 0 bases, leaving 11 bases between them. The CDR3 runs to 16 residues. The germline V gene encodes CDR1 SEHNR and CDR2 FQNEAQ (reference sequence). The CDR3 sequence: CASSLGTAFSTDTQYF. The CDR3 nucleotides are TGTGCCAGCAGCTTAGGGACGGCATTTAGCACAGATACGCAGTATTTT.

CDR3 DNA: TGTGCCATCAGTGAGTCGAGGGACAGGATCTATGGCTACACCTTC. Translated: CAISESRDRIYGYTF. The V gene is TRBV10-3, the J gene TRBJ1-2, with TRBD1 identical over 8 bases. The CDR3 runs 15 residues. J gave up 4 bases and V 0 bases, and 4 bases lay outside the gene matches. The germline V gene encodes CDR1 ENHRY and CDR2 SYGVKD.

The gene calls are TRBV6-5 and TRBJ2-1; D remains ambiguous. With 7 bases removed from V and 0 bases from J, the gap between germline ends came to 1 base. From germline, CDR1 is MNHEY and CDR2 SVGAGI. The CDR3 sequence is 11 residues long. The CDR3 loop reads CASTSYNEQFF. CDR3 nucleotide sequence: TGTGCCAGCACCTCCTACAATGAGCAGTTCTTC.

This chain uses TRBV18 with TRBJ2-1; perhaps TRBD2 as D (5 bases). V was clipped by 3 bases and J by 4 bases, with 10 bases between them. This CDR3 comprises 14 residues. Germline values: CDR1 KGHSH, CDR2 LQKENI. The chain's CDR3 is CASSPRLKYNEQFF. The CDR3, as DNA: TGTGCCAGCTCACCCCGACTAAAATACAATGAGCAGTTCTTC.

The rearrangement uses TRBV27 and TRBJ1-3; a weak D match, TRBD1 (6 bases). The germline V and J ends were trimmed by 2 bases and 4 bases, with 15 bases remaining between them. The CDR3 is 16 residues long. CDR1 and CDR2 from the germline V gene are MNHEY and SMNVEV (reference sequence). CDR3 in DNA: TGTGCCAGCAGTTTACCAATTGACAGGCCCGGAAACACCATATATTTT. Translation gives CASSLPIDRPGNTIYF.

About this clone: A read error may produce the germline difference seen at one junction end. The chain is built from TRBV2 and TRBJ1-2, with no clear D. Germline CDR1 reads SNHLY; CDR2 reads FYNNEI. The CDR3 extends over 12 amino acids. CDR3 DNA sequence: TGTGCCAGCAGTGAAGCGCTTTTCAGGTCTCACTTC. Translation: CASSEALFRSHF. The whole variable domain, remainder taken from reference TRBV2 and TRBJ1-2, is EPEVTQTPSHQVTQMGQEVILRCVPISNHLYFYWYRQILGQKVEFLVSFYNNEISEKSEIFDDQFSVERPDGSNFTLKIRSTKLEDSAMYFCASSEALFRSHFGSGTRLTVV.

The chain recombines TRBV27 with TRBJ2-3, with D perhaps TRBD2 (5 bases). Germline V gene lookup returns CDR1 MNHEY and CDR2 SMNVEV (reference sequence). The V gene lost 7 bases and the J gene lost 6 bases, with 23 bases spanning the gap. This CDR3 has 16 amino acids. The CDR3 spells CASKRNGVLHSDTQYF. CDR3 sequence (DNA): TGTGCCAGCAAAAGGAACGGGGTTTTGCACTCCGATACGCAGTATTTT.

The CDR3 DNA reads as TGTGCCAGCAGTAACGGACAGGGGGCCGGGGAGCTGTTTTTT. Its protein is CASSNGQGAGELFF. V gene TRBV28 combines with J gene TRBJ2-2, with 10 bases lining up with TRBD1. Germline CDR1 MDHEN, CDR2 SYDVKM. With V trimmed by 5 bases and J by 6 bases, 3 bases remained unmatched. CDR3 length equals 14 residues.

The chain couples TRBV7-9 to TRBJ2-2; possible D gene TRBD2, 6 bases. Germline V lookup: CDR1 SEHNR, CDR2 FQNEAQ (reference sequence). With 5 bases removed from V and 9 bases from J, the gap between germline ends came to 16 bases. The length of the CDR3 is 14 residues. In nucleotides, the CDR3 is TGTGCCAGCAGCCCTGAGCGGGCCCGGCGGGAGCTGTTTTTT. This encodes CASSPERARRELFF.

The genes are TRBV5-4 and TRBJ2-2; 7 bases are shared with TRBD2. CDR3 length: 17 amino acids. CDR1 is SGHNT and CDR2 is YYREEE in the germline V gene (reference sequence). J was trimmed by 2 bases and V by 0 bases; bases with no gene match: 7. The CDR3 reads CASSLAWGRANTGELFF. For the CDR3, the DNA is TGTGCCAGCAGCTTGGCCTGGGGGAGGGCCAACACCGGGGAGCTGTTTTTT.

This chain links TRBV7-2 with TRBJ2-2, with D perhaps matching TRBD2 (6 bases). CDR3 length: 14 amino acids. CDR1 SGHTA and CDR2 FQGNSA come from the germline V gene. The V gene lost 5 bases and the J gene lost 5 bases, with 12 bases spanning the gap. CDR3 sequence reads: CASSRESGTGELFF. The CDR3 coding sequence is TGTGCCAGCAGCCGAGAAAGCGGGACCGGGGAGCTGTTTTTT.

The V and J genes are TRBV4-3 and TRBJ2-3, with TRBD2 identical over 8 bases. The CDR3 loop spans 16 amino acids. Germline CDR1 LGHNA, CDR2 YSLEER. V lost 1 base and J lost 2; bases outside the gene matches: 5. DNA for the CDR3: TGCGCCAGCAGCCAAGGAACTAGCGGCTTCACAGATACGCAGTATTTT. Its translation: CASSQGTSGFTDTQYF.

J is TRBJ1-2 and V is TRBV5-6, with D possibly TRBD1 on 5 matching bases. Germline assignment: CDR1 SGHDT and CDR2 YYEEEE. This CDR3 region has 15 residues. V was shortened by 7 bases and J by 1 base, with 17 bases between the two germline ends. The CDR3 DNA sequence: TGTGCCAGCGCTGTCGGCAGGGCAAATAACTATGGCTACACCTTC. This translates into CASAVGRANNYGYTF.

V usage is TRBV7-9 and J usage is TRBJ2-5, with D possibly being TRBD2 (5 bases). The CDR3 covers 13 residues. The V end lost 5 bases, the J end lost 2 bases, and 9 bases lay between the germline ends. CDR1 SEHNR and CDR2 FQNEAQ come from the germline V gene (reference sequence). CDR3 nucleotide sequence: TGTGCCAGCAGCCCTCGAGGGCAAGAGACCCAGTACTTC. Translating it yields CASSPRGQETQYF.

The sample holds one count of this clone. One junction end disagrees with the germline gene, perhaps due to a read error. The J gene is TRBJ2-4, the V gene TRBV7-2; no reliable D call. CDR1 and CDR2 (germline): SGHTA, FQGNSA. This CDR3 region has 13 residues. The CDR3 DNA reads TGTGCCAGCAGCCCCAACTCCAATAACATTCAGTACTTC. This sequence encodes CASSPNSNNIQYF.

This chain links TRBV7-8 with TRBJ2-7; TRBD1 is a possible D gene (6 bases). This CDR3 has 14 amino acids. Germline CDR1 is SGHVS and CDR2 is FQNEAQ. Deletions cut 5 bases from V and 0 bases from J, with 11 bases between. The CDR3 DNA reads as TGTGCCAGCAGCGTCTACAGGGTCTCCTACGAGCAGTACTTC. It translates to CASSVYRVSYEQYF.

This clone was recorded only once. The chain recombines TRBV9 with TRBJ2-5; TRBD2 might be the D (6 bases). V lost 3 bases to trimming and J lost 2 bases, with 14 bases between them. This CDR3 is 15 amino acids long. Germline values: CDR1 SGDLS, CDR2 YYNGEE. The CDR3 DNA reads TGTGCCAGCAGCGCAAGACCCGCGGGGCAAGAGACCCAGTACTTC. Residues: CASSARPAGQETQYF.

This clone was counted a few times. V gene TRBV6-6 combines with J gene TRBJ2-7; D unclear. With 5 bases removed from V and 0 bases from J, the gap between germline ends came to 11 bases. The germline CDR1 and CDR2 sequences are MNHNY and SVGAGI (reference sequence). The CDR3 covers 14 residues. The CDR3 DNA reads as TGTGCCAGCAGTACCGACGGGCTCTCCTACGAGCAGTACTTC. The encoded protein is CASSTDGLSYEQYF.

The V gene is TRBV5-4, the J gene TRBJ2-5; 15 bases fit TRBD2. This CDR3 contains 16 residues. CDR1 is SGHNT and CDR2 is YYREEE in the germline V gene (reference sequence). Trimming at V came to 2 bases and at J to 3 bases, leaving 2 bases not matched to a gene. The CDR3 DNA is TGTGCCAGCAGCTTAGGACTAGCGGGAGGGGAAGAGACCCAGTACTTC. Translated: CASSLGLAGGEETQYF.

This rearrangement joins TRBV4-3 to TRBJ2-2, with TRBD1 matching over 8 bases. Looked up from germline, CDR1 is LGHNA and CDR2 is YSLEER. The length of the CDR3 is 17 residues. V lost 0 bases and J lost 6; bases outside the gene matches: 9. CDR3 nucleotide sequence: TGCGCCAGCAGCCAAGATGGACAGGGTGGTATCGCCGGGGAGCTGTTTTTT. It translates to CASSQDGQGGIAGELFF.

The chain is built from TRBV15 and TRBJ2-5; no clear D. Germline-derived CDR1 and CDR2 are LNHNV and YYDKDF (reference sequence). This CDR3 is 12 amino acids long. V shed 1 base and J shed 7 bases, with 7 bases lying between them. DNA of the CDR3: TGTGCCACCAGCAGAGCTGGCGGGACCCAGTACTTC. Translation: CATSRAGGTQYF. Combining the CDR3 with reference TRBV15 and TRBJ2-5 gives the whole variable domain DAMVIQNPRYQVTQFGKPVTLSCSQTLNHNVMYWYQQKSSQAPKLLFHYYDKDFNNEADTPDNFQSRRPNTSFCFLDIRSPGLGDTAMYLCATSRAGGTQYFGPGTRLLVL.

The V gene is TRBV5-5, the J gene TRBJ2-3, with D hard to call. Trimming left V 0 bases short and J 5 bases short, with 7 bases between. The CDR3 consists of 13 residues. Germline V CDR1 and CDR2: SGHKS, YYEKEE (reference sequence). The CDR3 here is CASSLDALDTQYF. For the CDR3, the DNA is TGTGCCAGCAGCTTGGATGCACTAGATACGCAGTATTTT. The complete variable domain, with remaining parts taken from reference TRBV5-5 and TRBJ2-3, reads DAGVTQSPTHLIKTRGQQVTLRCSPISGHKSVSWYQQVLGQGPQFIFQYYEKEERGRGNFPDRFSARQFPNYSSELNVNALLLGDSALYLCASSLDALDTQYFGPGTRLTVL.

The J gene is TRBJ2-7, the V gene TRBV5-5; 11 nucleotides match TRBD2. The V gene's germline CDR1 is SGHKS and CDR2 YYEKEE (reference sequence). The junction had 8 bases not matched to a gene; V was cut back by 5 bases and J by 7 bases. The CDR3 spans 14 residues. The CDR3 loop is CASRNLAGGGEQYF. The CDR3 coding sequence is TGTGCCAGCAGAAACCTAGCGGGGGGAGGAGAGCAGTACTTC. Using reference TRBV5-5 and TRBJ2-7 for the parts outside the CDR3, the full variable domain is DAGVTQSPTHLIKTRGQQVTLRCSPISGHKSVSWYQQVLGQGPQFIFQYYEKEERGRGNFPDRFSARQFPNYSSELNVNALLLGDSALYLCASRNLAGGGEQYFGPGTRLTVT.

Here the CDR3 reads CASSLAGGNGYTF. The CDR3 DNA is TGTGCCAGCAGCTTAGCCGGGGGGAATGGCTACACCTTC. The chain is built from TRBV11-3 and TRBJ1-2, with D possibly being TRBD1 (5 bases). V was pared by 1 base and J by 6 bases, with 9 bases between. This CDR3 contains 13 residues. Germline CDR1 is SGHNT and CDR2 is YENEEA.

The chain is built from TRBV10-1 and TRBJ2-1, with D possibly being TRBD2 (5 bases). CDR1 and CDR2 (germline): WNHNN, SYGVQD (reference sequence). Trimming took 3 bases from V and 8 from J, leaving 17 bases between them. This CDR3 is built from 15 residues. In nucleotides, the CDR3 is TGCGCCAGCAGTGATGGCGGGCCACCCGATGATGAGCAGTTCTTC. Protein sequence: CASSDGGPPDDEQFF.

This clone was seen just once. J is TRBJ2-2 and V is TRBV18, with 11 bases lining up with TRBD1. Losses at the gene ends were 0 bases for V and 6 bases for J; bases not matched to a gene: 0. Germline values: CDR1 KGHSH, CDR2 LQKENI. The length of the CDR3 is 15 residues. CDR3 loop: CASSPPGQGAGELFF. The CDR3 nucleotides read TGTGCCAGCTCACCACCGGGACAGGGGGCCGGGGAGCTGTTTTTT.

The chain carries TRBV27 and TRBJ2-3; TRBD2 matches 14 bases. CDR3 length equals 16 residues. The germline CDR1 and CDR2 sequences are MNHEY and SMNVEV (reference sequence). The V and J ends lost 6 bases and 6 bases, in that order; junction bases with no gene match: 8. CDR3 amino acids: CASSHPRTSGRDTQYF. In DNA form, the CDR3 reads TGTGCCAGCAGCCACCCCCGGACTAGCGGGAGGGATACGCAGTATTTT.